This TCR beta chain was retrieved from a study of T cell repertoires in cytomegalovirus infection. At the level of the study: An indication of both CMV infection and matching HLA type came from public TCR beta signatures. Whole-study results and caveats: The response measured ex vivo was dominated by TCR beta clonotypes (HLA-C-restricted and CMV-specific). Identification of carriers of CMV plus the relevant HLA was performed using cumulative public TCR beta family frequency.

TCRdb recomputed calls from the reads with MiXCR, one row per CDR3 protein. The profile shows roughly 130,000 distinct CDR3 sequences, roughly 25% of them singletons. This clonotype was picked up a small number of times. Its antigen is unknown. CDR1 and CDR2 from the germline V gene are SGHDT and YYEEEE. The CDR3 runs to 13 residues. V shed 1 base and J shed 6 bases, with 7 bases lying between them. The chain uses TRBV5-6 and TRBJ2-2; D is uncertain. Sequences were obtained from PBMCs, sequenced either directly or after in vitro stimulation (not recorded which). The TCR sequence derives from a human donor in good health (CMV status not recorded). Some clones in this sample may be carry-over from other donors' samples. For the CDR3, the DNA is TGTGCCAGCAGCTTGCCTTCCCCCGGGGAGCTGTTTTTT. Its protein product is CASSLPSPGELFF.